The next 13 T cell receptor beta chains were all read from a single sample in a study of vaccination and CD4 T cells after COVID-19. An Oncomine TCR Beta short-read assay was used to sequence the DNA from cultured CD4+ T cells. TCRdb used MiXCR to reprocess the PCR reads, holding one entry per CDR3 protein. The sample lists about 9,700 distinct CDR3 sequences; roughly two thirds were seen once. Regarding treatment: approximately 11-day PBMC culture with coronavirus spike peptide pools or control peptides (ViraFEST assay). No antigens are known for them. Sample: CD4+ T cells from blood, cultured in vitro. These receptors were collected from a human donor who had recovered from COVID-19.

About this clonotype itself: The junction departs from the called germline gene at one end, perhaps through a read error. CDR3 in DNA: TGTGCTAGCAGCTTACTGGGCTCCTACAATGAGCAGTTCTTC. Amino acid sequence: CASSLLGSYNEQFF. The chain employs TRBV7-7 and TRBJ2-1; D gene uncertain. In germline, CDR1 is SSHAT, CDR2 FNYEAQ (reference sequence). The CDR3 has 14 residues.

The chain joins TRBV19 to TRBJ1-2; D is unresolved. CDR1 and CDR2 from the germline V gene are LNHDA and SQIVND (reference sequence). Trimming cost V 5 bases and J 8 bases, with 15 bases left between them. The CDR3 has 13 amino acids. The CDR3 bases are TGTGCCAGTAGTTCAGACGCGGTCCGGGGCTACACCTTC. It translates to CASSSDAVRGYTF.

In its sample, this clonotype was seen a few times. The CDR3 nucleotides are TGTGCCAGCAGTACCGACAGGGCAGATACGCAGTATTTT. Amino acids: CASSTDRADTQYF. The chain has TRBV6-1 and TRBJ2-3, with 7 positions matching TRBD1. Germline CDR1 MNHNS, CDR2 SASEGT. The ends lost 5 bases at V and 4 bases at J; junction bases unmatched: 3. The CDR3 contains 13 residues.

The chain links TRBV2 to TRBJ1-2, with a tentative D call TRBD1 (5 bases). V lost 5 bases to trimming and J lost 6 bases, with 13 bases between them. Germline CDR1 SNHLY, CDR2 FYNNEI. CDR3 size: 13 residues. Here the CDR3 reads CASSHRDGNGYTF. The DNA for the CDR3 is TGTGCCAGCAGTCACCGGGACGGAAATGGCTACACCTTC.

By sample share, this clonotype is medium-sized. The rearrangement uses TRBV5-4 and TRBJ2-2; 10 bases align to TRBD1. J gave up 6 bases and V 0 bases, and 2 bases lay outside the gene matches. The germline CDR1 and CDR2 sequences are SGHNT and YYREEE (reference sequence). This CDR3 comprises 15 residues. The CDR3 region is CASSLDGQGAGELFF. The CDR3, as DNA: TGTGCCAGCAGCTTGGATGGACAGGGGGCCGGGGAGCTGTTTTTT.

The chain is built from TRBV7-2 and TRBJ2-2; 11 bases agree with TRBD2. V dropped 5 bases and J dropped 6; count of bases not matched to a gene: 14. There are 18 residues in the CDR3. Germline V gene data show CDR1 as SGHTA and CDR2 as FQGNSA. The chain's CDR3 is CASSHRLTSGSDAGELFF. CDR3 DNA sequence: TGTGCCAGCAGCCACCGCCTCACTAGCGGGAGTGATGCCGGGGAGCTGTTTTTT. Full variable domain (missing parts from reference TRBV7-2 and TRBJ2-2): GAGVSQSPSNKVTEKGKDVELRCDPISGHTALYWYRQSLGQGLEFLIYFQGNSAPDKSGLPSDRFSAERTGGSVSTLTIQRTQQEDSAVYLCASSHRLTSGSDAGELFFGEGSRLTVL.

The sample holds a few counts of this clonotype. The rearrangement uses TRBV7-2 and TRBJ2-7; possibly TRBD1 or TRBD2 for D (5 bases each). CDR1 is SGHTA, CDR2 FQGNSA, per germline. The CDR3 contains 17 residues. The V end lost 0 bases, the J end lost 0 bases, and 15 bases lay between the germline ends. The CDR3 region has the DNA TGTGCCAGCAGCTTAGCCTCCGGGACGTCGAGCTCCTACGAGCAGTACTTC. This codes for CASSLASGTSSSYEQYF.

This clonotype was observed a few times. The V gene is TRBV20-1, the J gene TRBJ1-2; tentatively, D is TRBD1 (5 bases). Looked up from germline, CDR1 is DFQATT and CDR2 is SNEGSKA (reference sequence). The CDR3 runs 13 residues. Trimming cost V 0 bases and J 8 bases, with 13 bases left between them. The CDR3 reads CSARDSGDRGYTF. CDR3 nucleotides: TGCAGTGCTAGAGATTCGGGGGATCGGGGCTACACCTTC.

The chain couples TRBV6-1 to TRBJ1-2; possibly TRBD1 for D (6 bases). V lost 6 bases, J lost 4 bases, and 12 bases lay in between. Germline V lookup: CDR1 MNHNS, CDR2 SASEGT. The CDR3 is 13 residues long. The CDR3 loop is CASRRTEGYGYTF. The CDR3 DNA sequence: TGTGCCAGCAGACGGACAGAGGGCTATGGCTACACCTTC.

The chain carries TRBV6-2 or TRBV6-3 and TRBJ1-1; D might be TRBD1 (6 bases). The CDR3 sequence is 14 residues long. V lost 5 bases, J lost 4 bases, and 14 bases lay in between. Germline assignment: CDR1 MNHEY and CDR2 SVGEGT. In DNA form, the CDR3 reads TGTGCCAGCAGTCCTACAGGGACGGGCACTGAAGCTTTCTTT. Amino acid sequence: CASSPTGTGTEAFF.

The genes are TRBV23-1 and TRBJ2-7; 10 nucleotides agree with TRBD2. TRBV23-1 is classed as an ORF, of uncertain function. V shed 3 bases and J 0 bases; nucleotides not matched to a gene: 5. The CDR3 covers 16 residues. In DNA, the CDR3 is TGCGCCAGCAGTCAGCCCGGACTAGCGGCCTCCTACGAGCAGTACTTC. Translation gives CASSQPGLAASYEQYF.

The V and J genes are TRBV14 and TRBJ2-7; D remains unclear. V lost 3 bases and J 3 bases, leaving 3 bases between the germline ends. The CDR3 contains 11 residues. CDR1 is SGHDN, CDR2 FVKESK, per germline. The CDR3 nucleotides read TGTGCCAGCAGCCACAACTACGAGCAGTACTTC. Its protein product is CASSHNYEQYF.

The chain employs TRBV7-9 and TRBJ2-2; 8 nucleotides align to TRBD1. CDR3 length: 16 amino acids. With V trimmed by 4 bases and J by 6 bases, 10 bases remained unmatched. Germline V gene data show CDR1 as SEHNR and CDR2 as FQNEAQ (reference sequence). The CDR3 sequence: CASSYQSRQGPGELFF. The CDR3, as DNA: TGTGCCAGCAGCTACCAGTCGAGACAGGGGCCCGGGGAGCTGTTTTTT.